A selection of T cell receptor beta chains follows, all from one sample in a study of CD8+ T cells in alopecia areata. This table comes from immunoSEQ multiplex PCR, and its TCRdb copy is limited to in-frame clones, with some not included. The sample lists 130,000 to 150,000 clones, approximately 51% occurring once. Sequenced material: CD4+ T cells sorted from blood, taken at week 0. These receptors were collected from a human donor with alopecia areata. Each CDR3 is given with its conserved first and last residue. D genes are given only for firm matches. Some rows mark clone size as missing; the rest say once, few, many or name a class of expanded clone.

TRBJ1-5 | 16 | TRBV2 | few | . | CASSQDGTDGNQPQHF | TGTGCCAGCAGCCAAGACGGTACAGATGGCAATCAGCCCCAGCATTTT
TRBJ2-5 | 13 | TRBV7-2 | . | . | CASSLAREETQYF | TGTGCCAGCAGCTTAGCGCGGGAAGAGACCCAGTACTTC
TRBJ2-1 | 15 | TRBV30 | few | TRBD2 | CAWSVLAGAYNEQFF | TGTGCCTGGAGTGTTCTGGCGGGAGCCTACAATGAGCAGTTCTTC
TRBJ2-1 | 12 | TRBV29-1 | . | . | CSVDWADNEQFF | TGCAGCGTTGACTGGGCTGACAATGAGCAGTTCTTC
TRBJ2-7 | 14 | TRBV7-2 | . | . | CASSLAPQGYEQYF | TGTGCCAGCAGCTTAGCGCCACAGGGCTACGAGCAGTACTTC
TRBJ1-1 | 11 | TRBV20-1 | . | . | CSAGQRAEAFF | TGCAGTGCTGGACAGCGGGCTGAAGCTTTCTTT
TRBJ2-6 | 18 | TRBV4-1 | once | . | CASSQDRASFSGANVLTF | TGCGCCAGCAGCCAAGACCGGGCTAGTTTCTCTGGGGCCAACGTCCTGACTTTC
TRBJ1-5 | 12 | TRBV29-1 | . | . | CSVEAGRQPQHF | TGCAGCGTTGAAGCAGGGCGGCAGCCCCAGCATTTT
TRBJ2-3 | 13 | TRBV29-1 | . | TRBD1 | CSAGTALTDTQYF | TGCAGCGCCGGGACAGCACTCACAGATACGCAGTATTTT
TRBJ2-4 | 16 | TRBV15 | few | TRBD1 | CATSNHRGAIKNIQYF | TGTGCCACCAGCAATCACAGGGGGGCCATCAAAAACATTCAGTACTTC
TRBJ1-2 | 12 | TRBV4-2 | few | TRBD1 | CASSQYRTGCTF | TGTGCCAGCAGCCAATACCGGACAGGCTGCACCTTC
TRBJ2-4 | 13 | TRBV4-3 | few | TRBD2 | CASSPRAGGIQYF | TGCGCCAGCAGCCCTCGGGCGGGGGGCATTCAGTACTTC
TRBJ2-5 | 17 | TRBV18 | . | TRBD1 | CASSPQTAGTGRETQYF | TGTGCCAGCTCACCACAGACCGCCGGGACAGGACGTGAGACCCAGTACTTC
TRBJ2-6 | 13 | TRBV2 | . | . | CASTSSGANVLTF | TGTGCCAGTACTAGTTCTGGGGCCAACGTCCTGACTTTC
TRBJ1-1 | 14 | TRBV4-3 | . | . | CASSPSNRDTEAFF | TGCGCCAGCAGCCCGTCGAACAGGGACACTGAAGCTTTCTTT
TRBJ2-7 | 12 | TRBV19 | . | . | CASSIDWGEQYF | TGTGCCAGTAGTATTGACTGGGGGGAGCAGTACTTC
TRBJ2-5 | 12 | TRBV29-1 | . | . | CSARGFGETQYF | TGCAGCGCCAGGGGTTTTGGGGAGACCCAGTACTTC
TRBJ2-1 | 16 | TRBV30 | . | . | CAWSPGGGRLNNEQFF | TGTGCCTGGAGTCCAGGTGGGGGCCGCCTAAACAATGAGCAGTTCTTC
TRBJ2-7 | 15 | TRBV29-1 | . | . | CSVSVVVGGGSEQYF | TGCAGCGTTTCCGTTGTGGTAGGGGGAGGCAGCGAGCAGTACTTC
TRBJ2-7 | 12 | TRBV7-2 | . | . | CASSRTGGEQYF | TGTGCCAGCAGCCGGACCGGGGGAGAGCAGTACTTC
TRBJ2-5 | 13 | TRBV29-1 | few | . | CSVRGVGQETQYF | TGCAGCGTTCGCGGGGTTGGGCAAGAGACCCAGTACTTC
TRBJ2-4 | 12 | TRBV6-6 | few | . | CASGEAKNIQYF | TGTGCCAGCGGAGAAGCCAAAAACATTCAGTACTTC
TRBJ1-2 | 15 | TRBV25-1 | few | . | CASSEFIRGRDGYTF | TGTGCCAGCAGTGAATTCATTCGAGGGCGGGATGGCTACACCTTC
TRBJ2-3 | 13 | TRBV28 | few | . | CASHQGRGDTQYF | TGTGCCAGCCATCAGGGGAGGGGGGATACGCAGTATTTT
TRBJ2-3 | 15 | TRBV4-3 | few | TRBD2 | CASSQGGGRGDTQYF | TGCGCCAGCAGCCAAGGCGGGGGGCGCGGAGATACGCAGTATTTT
TRBJ2-4 | 14 | TRBV5-1 | . | . | CASSPQEAKNIQYF | TGCGCCAGCAGCCCCCAGGAGGCCAAAAACATTCAGTACTTC
TRBJ1-1 | 15 | TRBV5-1 | few | . | CASSLVLGSNTEAFF | TGCGCCAGCAGCTTGGTTTTGGGATCGAACACTGAAGCTTTCTTT
TRBJ2-4 | 16 | TRBV11-2 | . | TRBD2 | CASSSNLAGTEPPEYF | TGTGCCAGCAGCTCAAACCTAGCGGGTACTGAACCCCCTGAGTACTTC
TRBJ2-7 | 15 | TRBV30 | . | . | CAWSSPGIRDYEQYF | TGTGCCTGGAGTTCGCCGGGGATCAGGGACTACGAGCAGTACTTC
TRBJ2-7 | 14 | TRBV7-2 | . | TRBD1 | CASSQGTGTYEQYF | TGTGCCAGCAGCCAGGGGACAGGGACCTACGAGCAGTACTTC
TRBJ2-3 | 16 | TRBV7-3 | . | TRBD2 | CASSLGLAGPTDTQYF | TGTGCCAGCAGCTTAGGCCTAGCGGGACCCACAGATACGCAGTATTTT
TRBJ2-1 | 14 | TRBV25-1 | . | . | CASIRCAADNEQFF | TGTGCCAGCATCCGCTGCGCGGCGGACAATGAGCAGTTCTTC
TRBJ2-1 | 12 | TRBV29-1 | few | . | CSVRWTGDEQFF | TGCAGCGTGCGATGGACCGGGGATGAGCAGTTCTTC
TRBJ1-1 | 17 | TRBV4-2 | . | . | CASSPRGTVRLNTEAFF | TGTGCCAGCAGCCCCCGCGGAACAGTAAGGTTGAACACTGAAGCTTTCTTT
TRBJ2-7 | 15 | TRBV29-1 | . | . | CSVERVGASSYEQYF | TGCAGCGTTGAACGGGTCGGAGCAAGCTCCTACGAGCAGTACTTC
TRBJ2-3 | 10 | TRBV29-1 | few | . | CSVGGGTQYF | TGCAGCGTTGGGGGAGGTACGCAGTATTTT
TRBJ2-1 | 12 | TRBV29-1 | . | . | CSGWDSYNEQFF | TGCAGCGGATGGGACTCCTACAATGAGCAGTTCTTC
TRBJ2-5 | 12 | TRBV29-1 | . | . | CSVDRNQETQYF | TGCAGCGTAGACAGGAATCAAGAGACCCAGTACTTC